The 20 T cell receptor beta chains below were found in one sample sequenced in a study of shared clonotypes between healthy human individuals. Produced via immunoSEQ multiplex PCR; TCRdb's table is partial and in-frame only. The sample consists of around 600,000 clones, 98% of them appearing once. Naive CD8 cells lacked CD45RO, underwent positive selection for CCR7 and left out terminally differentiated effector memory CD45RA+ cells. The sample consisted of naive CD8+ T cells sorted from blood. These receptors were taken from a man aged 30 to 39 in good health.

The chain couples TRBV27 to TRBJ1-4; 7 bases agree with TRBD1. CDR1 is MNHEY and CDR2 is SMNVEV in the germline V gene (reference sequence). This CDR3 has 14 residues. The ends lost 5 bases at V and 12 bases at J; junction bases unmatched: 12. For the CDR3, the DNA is TGTGCCAGCAGTCCCAGGACAGGAAGGAGTGAACTGTTTTTT. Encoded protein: CASSPRTGRSELFF.

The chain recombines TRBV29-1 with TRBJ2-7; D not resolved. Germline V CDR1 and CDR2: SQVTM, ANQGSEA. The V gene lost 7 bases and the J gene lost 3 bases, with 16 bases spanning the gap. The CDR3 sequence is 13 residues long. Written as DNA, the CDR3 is TGCAGCGCCGTTAGCCGGACGAACTACGAGCAGTACTTC. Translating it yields CSAVSRTNYEQYF.

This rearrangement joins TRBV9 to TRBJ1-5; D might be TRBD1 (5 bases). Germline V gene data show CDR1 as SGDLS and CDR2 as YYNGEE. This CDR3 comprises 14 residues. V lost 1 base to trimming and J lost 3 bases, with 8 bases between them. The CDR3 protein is CASSVWGTNQPQHF. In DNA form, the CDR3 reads TGTGCCAGCAGCGTATGGGGGACCAATCAGCCCCAGCATTTT.

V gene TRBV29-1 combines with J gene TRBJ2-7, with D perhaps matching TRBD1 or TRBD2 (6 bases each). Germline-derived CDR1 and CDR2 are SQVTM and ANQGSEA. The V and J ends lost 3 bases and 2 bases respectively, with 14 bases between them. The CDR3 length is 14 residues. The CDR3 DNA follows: TGCAGCGTTGAGGGAAGGGGGGAGACCTACGAGCAGTACTTC. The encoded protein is CSVEGRGETYEQYF.

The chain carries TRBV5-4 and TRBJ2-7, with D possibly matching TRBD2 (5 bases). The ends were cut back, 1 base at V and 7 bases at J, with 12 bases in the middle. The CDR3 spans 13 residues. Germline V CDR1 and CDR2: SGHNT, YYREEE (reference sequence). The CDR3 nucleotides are TGTGCCAGCAGCTTGCGTGGGGAGCGGGAGCAGTACTTC. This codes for CASSLRGEREQYF.

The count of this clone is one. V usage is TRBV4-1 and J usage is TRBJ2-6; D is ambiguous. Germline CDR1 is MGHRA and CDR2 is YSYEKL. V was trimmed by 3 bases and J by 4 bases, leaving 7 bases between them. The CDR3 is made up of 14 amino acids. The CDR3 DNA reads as TGCGCCAGCAGCCAGCTTACCGGGGCCAACGTCCTGACTTTC. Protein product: CASSQLTGANVLTF.

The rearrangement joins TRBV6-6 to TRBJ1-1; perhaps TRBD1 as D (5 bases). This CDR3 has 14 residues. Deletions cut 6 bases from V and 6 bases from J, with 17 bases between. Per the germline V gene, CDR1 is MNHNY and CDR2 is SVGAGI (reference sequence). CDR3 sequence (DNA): TGTGCCAGCAGCCCCGGGACTTCAGACGCTGAAGCTTTCTTT. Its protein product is CASSPGTSDAEAFF.

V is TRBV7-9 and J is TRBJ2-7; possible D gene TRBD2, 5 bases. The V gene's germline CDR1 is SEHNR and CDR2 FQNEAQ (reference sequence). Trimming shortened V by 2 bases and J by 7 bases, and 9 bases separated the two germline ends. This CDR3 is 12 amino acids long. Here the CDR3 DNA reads TGTGCCAGCAGCTTACTGAGGGAGGAGCAGTACTTC. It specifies CASSLLREEQYF.

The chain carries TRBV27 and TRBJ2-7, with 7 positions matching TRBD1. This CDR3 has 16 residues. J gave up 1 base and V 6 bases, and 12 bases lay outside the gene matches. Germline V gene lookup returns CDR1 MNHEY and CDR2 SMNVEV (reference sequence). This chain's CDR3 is CASSSSGTEYSYEQYF. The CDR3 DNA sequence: TGTGCCAGCAGCAGTTCCGGGACAGAGTATTCCTACGAGCAGTACTTC.

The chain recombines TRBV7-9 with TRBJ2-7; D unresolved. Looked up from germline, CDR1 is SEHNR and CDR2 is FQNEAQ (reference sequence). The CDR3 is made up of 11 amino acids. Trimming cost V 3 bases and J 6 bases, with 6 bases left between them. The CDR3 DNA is TGTGCCAGCAGCTTCTCCGGCGAGCAGTACTTC. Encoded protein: CASSFSGEQYF.

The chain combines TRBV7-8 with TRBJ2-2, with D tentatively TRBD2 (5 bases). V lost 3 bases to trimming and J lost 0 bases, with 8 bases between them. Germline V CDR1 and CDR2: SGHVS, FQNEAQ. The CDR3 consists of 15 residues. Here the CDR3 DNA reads TGTGCCAGCAGCTTCGCGGGCCCGAACACCGGGGAGCTGTTTTTT. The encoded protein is CASSFAGPNTGELFF.

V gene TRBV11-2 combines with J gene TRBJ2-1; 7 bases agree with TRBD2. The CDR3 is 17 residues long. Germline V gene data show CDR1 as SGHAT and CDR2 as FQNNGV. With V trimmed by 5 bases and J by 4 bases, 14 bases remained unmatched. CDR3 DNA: TGTGCCAGCAGCCCAGGTTCGGAGCGGGACCTTTACAATGAGCAGTTCTTC. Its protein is CASSPGSERDLYNEQFF.

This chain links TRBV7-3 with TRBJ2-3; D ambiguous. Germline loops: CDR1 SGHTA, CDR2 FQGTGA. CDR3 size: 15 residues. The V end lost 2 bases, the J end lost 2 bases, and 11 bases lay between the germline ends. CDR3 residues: CASSLEFGPTDTQYF. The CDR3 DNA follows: TGTGCCAGCAGCTTAGAGTTCGGGCCCACAGATACGCAGTATTTT.

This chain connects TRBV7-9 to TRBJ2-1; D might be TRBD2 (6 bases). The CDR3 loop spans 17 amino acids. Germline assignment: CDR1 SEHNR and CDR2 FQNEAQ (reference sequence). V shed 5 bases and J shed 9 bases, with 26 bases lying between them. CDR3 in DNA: TGTGCCAGCAGCCCCATAGGCGGGGTCCGAGTGAAAGGTGAGCAGTTCTTC. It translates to CASSPIGGVRVKGEQFF. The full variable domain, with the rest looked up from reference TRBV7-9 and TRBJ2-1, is DTGVSQNPRHKITKRGQNVTFRCDPISEHNRLYWYRQTLGQGPEFLTYFQNEAQLEKSRLLSDRFSAERPKGSFSTLEIQRTEQGDSAMYLCASSPIGGVRVKGEQFFGPGTRLTVL.

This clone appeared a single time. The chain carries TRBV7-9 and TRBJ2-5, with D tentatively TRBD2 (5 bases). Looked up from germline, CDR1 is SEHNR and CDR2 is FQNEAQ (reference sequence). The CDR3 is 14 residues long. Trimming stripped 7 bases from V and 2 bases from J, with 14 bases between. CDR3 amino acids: CASNSRGLQETQYF. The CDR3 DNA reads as TGTGCCAGCAACTCTCGGGGTTTACAAGAGACCCAGTACTTC.

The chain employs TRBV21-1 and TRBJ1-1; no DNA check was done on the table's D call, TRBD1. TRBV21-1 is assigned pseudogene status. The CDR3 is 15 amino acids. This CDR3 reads CASSLPWAANTEAFF. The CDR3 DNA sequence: TGTGCCAGCAGCTTACCCTGGGCAGCGAACACTGAAGCTTTCTTT.

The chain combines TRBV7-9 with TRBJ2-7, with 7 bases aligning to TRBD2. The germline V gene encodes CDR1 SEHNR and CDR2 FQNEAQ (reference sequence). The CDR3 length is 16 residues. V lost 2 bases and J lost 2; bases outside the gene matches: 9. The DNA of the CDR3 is TGTGCCAGCAGCTTAACGGTCCAGCGGGATCCCTACGAGCAGTACTTC. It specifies CASSLTVQRDPYEQYF.

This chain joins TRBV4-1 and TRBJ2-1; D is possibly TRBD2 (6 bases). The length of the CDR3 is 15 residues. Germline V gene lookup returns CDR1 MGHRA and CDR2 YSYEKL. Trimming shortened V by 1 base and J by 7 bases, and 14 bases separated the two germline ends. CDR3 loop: CASSQGPIRGNEQFF. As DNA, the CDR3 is TGCGCCAGCAGCCAAGGGCCGATACGGGGGAATGAGCAGTTCTTC.

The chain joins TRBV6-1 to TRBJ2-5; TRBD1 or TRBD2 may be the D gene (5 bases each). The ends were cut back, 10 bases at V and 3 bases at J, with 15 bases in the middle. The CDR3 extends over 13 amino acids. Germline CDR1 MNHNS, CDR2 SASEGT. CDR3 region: CATSLRGKETQYF. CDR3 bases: TGTGCCACTAGCCTCCGGGGCAAAGAGACCCAGTACTTC.

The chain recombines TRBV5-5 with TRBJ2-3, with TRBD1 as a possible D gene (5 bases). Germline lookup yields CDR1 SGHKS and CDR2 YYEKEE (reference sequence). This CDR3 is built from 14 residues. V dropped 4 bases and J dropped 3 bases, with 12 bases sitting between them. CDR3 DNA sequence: TGTGCCAGCAGCGAATGGGGCTTGACAGATACGCAGTATTTT. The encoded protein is CASSEWGLTDTQYF.